The T cell receptor (beta chain) under discussion was sequenced for a study of beta chain features in type 1 diabetes. Overall study results and limits: A closer apparent resemblance between naive, central memory and Treg TCRB repertoires was seen in patients than in healthy donors.

Expressed TCRB transcripts got sequenced, as all isolated RNA was reverse transcribed. The repertoire was sequenced with immunoSEQ multiplex PCR; TCRdb's copy has only in-frame clones and lacks some. The sample has around 400,000 clones; more than 13% are singletons. Worth noting for this clone: Its antigen is still unknown.

CDR3 length: 17 amino acids. From germline, CDR1 is KGHSH and CDR2 LQKENI. J lost 1 base, V lost 2 bases, and 8 bases had no gene match. By way of CD45RO/CCR7/CD25/CD127/CD95/CD27, the CD4+ regulatory, stem cell-like memory, central memory and naive cells were sorted. The chain uses TRBV18 and TRBJ2-5; 9 bases line up with TRBD2. The sample comprised naive CD4+ T cells from blood. The TCR was taken from a woman aged 18-29 years in good health. DNA of the CDR3: TGTGCCAGCTCACCATCCGCGACTAGCGGCATCCAAGAGACCCAGTACTTC. As protein: CASSPSATSGIQETQYF.